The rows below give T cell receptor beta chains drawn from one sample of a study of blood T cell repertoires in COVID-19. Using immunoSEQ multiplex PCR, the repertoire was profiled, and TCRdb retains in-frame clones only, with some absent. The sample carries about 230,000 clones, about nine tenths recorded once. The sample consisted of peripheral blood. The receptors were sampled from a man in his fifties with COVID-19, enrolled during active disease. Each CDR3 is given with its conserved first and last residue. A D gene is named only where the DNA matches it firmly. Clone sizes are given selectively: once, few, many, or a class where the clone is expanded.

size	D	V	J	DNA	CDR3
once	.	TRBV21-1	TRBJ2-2	TGTGCCAGCAACCGGGGGACAGGGGGCTGGACCGGGGAGCTGTTTTTT	CASNRGTGGWTGELFF
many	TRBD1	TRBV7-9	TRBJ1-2	TGTGCCAGCAGCTTAAAGGGATTTAGACCGGGACAGGCTAACTATGGCTACACCTTC	CASSLKGFRPGQANYGYTF
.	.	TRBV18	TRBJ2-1	TGTGCCAGCTCACCCTCTGGGGGACAAAACAATGAGCAGTTCTTC	CASSPSGGQNNEQFF
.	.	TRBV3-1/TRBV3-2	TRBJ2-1	TGTGCCAGCAGCCAACACTCCCAGGGGAAATCCTACAATGAGCAGTTCTTC	CASSQHSQGKSYNEQFF
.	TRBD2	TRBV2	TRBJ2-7	TGTGCCAGCAGTAGAACGGGAGGTTCCTACGAGCAGTACTTC	CASSRTGGSYEQYF
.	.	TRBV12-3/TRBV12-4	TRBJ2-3	TGTGCCAGCAGCCTCGGGACGCAGTATTTT	CASSLGTQYF
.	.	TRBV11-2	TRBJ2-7	TGTGCCAGCAGCTTACTCTCCTACGAGCAGTACTTC	CASSLLSYEQYF
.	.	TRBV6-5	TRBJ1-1	TGTGCCAGCAGGTTGCCGCGGGGCACTGAAGCTTTCTTT	CASRLPRGTEAFF
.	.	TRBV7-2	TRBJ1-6	TGTGCCAGCAGCTTAATGGGGCTCAGCTCCTATAATTCACCCCTCCACTTT	CASSLMGLSSYNSPLHF
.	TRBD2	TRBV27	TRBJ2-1	TGTGCCAGCAGTCGGACTAGCGGGGCCTACAATGAGCAGTTCTTC	CASSRTSGAYNEQFF
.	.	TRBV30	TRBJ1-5	TGTGCCTGGAGTCCAGGGGCTAGGCAGCCCCAGCATTTT	CAWSPGARQPQHF
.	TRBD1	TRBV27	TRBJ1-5	TGTGCCAGCAGGCAACAGGGGGCCGATCAGCCCCAGCATTTT	CASRQQGADQPQHF
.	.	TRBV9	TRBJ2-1	TGTGCCAGCAGCACCCTAGGGGGGGGCTCCTACAATGAGCAGTTCTTC	CASSTLGGGSYNEQFF
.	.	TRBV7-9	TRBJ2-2	TGTGCCAGCAGCTTAATGGACAGTTACACCGGGGAGCTGTTTTTT	CASSLMDSYTGELFF
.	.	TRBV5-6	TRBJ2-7	TGTGCCAGCAGCTTGGCCGGTGCGGGAAAATACGAGCAGTACTTC	CASSLAGAGKYEQYF